What follows describes a single T cell receptor (beta chain). Its cognate antigen is unknown. The germline V gene has CDR1 MNHNS and CDR2 SASEGT. V gave up 6 bases and J gave up 0 bases, with 12 bases separating them. The length of the CDR3 is 15 residues. This sample's time point: persistent/refractory GD, antithyroid drugs over 5 years with positive TRAb. Preparation of the TCR library used RNA extracted from PBMCs. This specimen comes from a study of regulatory T cells in long-lasting Graves disease. Points from the study as a whole: Newly diagnosed patients had higher TCR diversity than persistent Graves' patients did.

Arm-PCR with iRepertoire HTBI primers amplified the CDR3 regions for these TCR beta libraries. Via MiXCR, TCRdb re-called the multiplex PCR reads, giving one row per CDR3 protein. This sample has approximately 690,000 distinct CDR3 sequences; around 30% occur once, and the top ten carry about two fifths. The sample was peripheral blood mononuclear cells (PBMCs), taken when the disease was refractory, from a patient treated with antithyroid drugs. The TCR sequence derives from a female donor with Graves disease. The chain links TRBV6-1 to TRBJ1-3; D remains ambiguous. This CDR3 reads CASRRASISGNTIYF. CDR3 sequence (DNA): TGTGCCAGCAGACGGGCGAGTATCTCTGGAAACACCATATATTTT.